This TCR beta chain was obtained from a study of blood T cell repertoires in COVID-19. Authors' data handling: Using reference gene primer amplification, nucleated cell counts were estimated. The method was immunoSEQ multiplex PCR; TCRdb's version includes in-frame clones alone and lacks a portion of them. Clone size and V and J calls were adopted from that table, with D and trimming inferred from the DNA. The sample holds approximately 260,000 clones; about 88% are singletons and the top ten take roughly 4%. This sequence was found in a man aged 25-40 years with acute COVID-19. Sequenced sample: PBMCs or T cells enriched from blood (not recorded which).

CDR3 nucleotide sequence: TGCAGCGTAGCTCTTGGGACAGGGGGCACTGAAGCTTTCTTT. Translated, it gives CSVALGTGGTEAFF. V usage is TRBV29-1 and J usage is TRBJ1-1; the match to TRBD1 covers 11 bases. J gave up 4 bases and V 6 bases, and 7 bases lay outside the gene matches. From germline, CDR1 is SQVTM and CDR2 ANQGSEA. The CDR3 is 14 amino acids.